This T cell receptor (beta chain) was documented in a study of metastatic and nonmetastatic thyroid tumors. Study in general: Across peripheral blood and tumor or nodule tissue samples taken from malignant and benign thyroid patients, the repertoires were compared with one another.

Germline V CDR1 and CDR2: SQVTM, ANQGSEA. The CDR3 totals 11 residues. Trimming stripped 2 bases from V and 2 bases from J, with 3 bases between. Nobody among the patients had been given any treatment before thyroid surgery. Broader study findings: In both blood and tumor samples, TCR beta diversity was reported significantly higher for malignant than benign nodules.

This clone was picked up many times. Its antigen remains unidentified. Source study methods: Differences in CDR3 between clinicopathological groups were drawn on to build a classifier intended to discriminate distant-metastatic papillary thyroid cancer patients. TCRdb reanalyzed the PCR reads with MiXCR. The V and J calls and clone size are TCRdb's, not the authors'. The sample includes over 10,000 clones, around 25% of them seen just once. The chain joins TRBV29-1 to TRBJ1-1; no clear D. Sequences were obtained from blood. The receptor comes from a male donor with papillary thyroid cancer or a benign thyroid nodule (not recorded which). Some clones in this sample may be carry-over from other donors' samples. This chain's CDR3 is CSVETNTEAFF. In nucleotides, the CDR3 is TGCAGCGTTGAAACTAACACTGAAGCTTTCTTT. Full variable domain (outside the CDR3, taken from reference TRBV29-1 and TRBJ1-1): SAVISQKPSRDICQRGTSLTIQCQVDSQVTMMFWYRQQPGQSLTLIATANQGSEATYESGFVIDKFPISRPNLTFSTLTVSNMSPEDSSIYLCSVETNTEAFFGQGTRLTVV.